This T cell receptor beta chain was profiled in a study of cytomegalovirus exposure and HLA in healthy donors. Overall study findings and caveats: Investigators reported about 160 TCR beta chains as tied to cytomegalovirus. With later analysis, a missense DCLRE1C variant became linked to TCR beta V- and J-gene trimming.

This clone was found a few times. Its antigen is as yet unknown. V lost 0 bases and J lost 8, with 12 bases in between. The CDR3 totals 15 residues. The V gene's germline CDR1 is SGDLS and CDR2 YYNGEE. The PCR made use of 60 Vbeta and 13 Jbeta primers. The assay was immunoSEQ multiplex PCR, and TCRdb's table has in-frame clones only and misses some. The table records under 95,000 clones, roughly 8.2% of them present only once. This sequence originates from a man in his fifties or sixties in good health and CMV-seronegative. The V and J genes are TRBV9 and TRBJ1-6, with TRBD1 as a possible D gene (5 bases). What was sequenced was PBMCs. The CDR3 nucleotides are TGTGCCAGCAGCGTAGCCGGCAGGGTGGATTCACCCCTCCACTTT. Translation: CASSVAGRVDSPLHF.